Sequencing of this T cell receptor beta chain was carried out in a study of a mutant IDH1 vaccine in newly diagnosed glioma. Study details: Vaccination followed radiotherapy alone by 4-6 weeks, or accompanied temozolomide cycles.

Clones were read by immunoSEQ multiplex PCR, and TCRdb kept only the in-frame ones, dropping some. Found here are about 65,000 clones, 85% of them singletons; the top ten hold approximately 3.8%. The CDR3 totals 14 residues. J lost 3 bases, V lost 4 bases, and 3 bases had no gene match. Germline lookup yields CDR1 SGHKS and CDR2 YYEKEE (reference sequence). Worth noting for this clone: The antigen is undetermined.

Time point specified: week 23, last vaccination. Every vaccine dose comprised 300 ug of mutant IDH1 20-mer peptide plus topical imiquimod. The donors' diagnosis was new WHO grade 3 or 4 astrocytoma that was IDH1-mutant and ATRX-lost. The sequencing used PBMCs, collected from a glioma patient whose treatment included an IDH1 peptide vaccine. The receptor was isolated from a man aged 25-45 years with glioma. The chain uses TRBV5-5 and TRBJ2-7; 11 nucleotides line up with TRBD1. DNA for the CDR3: TGTGCCAGCAGCCCCGGGACAGGGGGCTACGAGCAGTACTTC. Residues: CASSPGTGGYEQYF.